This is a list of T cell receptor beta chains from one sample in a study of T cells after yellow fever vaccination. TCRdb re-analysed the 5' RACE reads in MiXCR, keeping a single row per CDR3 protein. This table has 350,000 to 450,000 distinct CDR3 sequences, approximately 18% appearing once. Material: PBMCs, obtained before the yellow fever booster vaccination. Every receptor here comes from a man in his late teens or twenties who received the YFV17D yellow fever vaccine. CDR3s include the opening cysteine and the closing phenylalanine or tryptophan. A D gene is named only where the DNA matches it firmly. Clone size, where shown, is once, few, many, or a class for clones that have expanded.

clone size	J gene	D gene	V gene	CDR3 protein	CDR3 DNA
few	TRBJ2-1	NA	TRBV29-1	CSVGHREDEQFF	TGCAGCGTTGGCCACAGGGAGGATGAGCAGTTCTTC
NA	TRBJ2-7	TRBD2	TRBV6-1	CASSEMDRGAYEQYF	TGTGCCAGCAGTGAAATGGACCGGGGGGCCTACGAGCAGTACTTC
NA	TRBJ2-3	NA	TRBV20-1	CASTSYTDTQYF	TGCGCGTCGACTTCCTACACAGATACGCAGTATTTT
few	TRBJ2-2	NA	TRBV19	CASSIVGGWTGELFF	TGTGCCAGTAGTATTGTGGGGGGCTGGACCGGGGAGCTGTTTTTT
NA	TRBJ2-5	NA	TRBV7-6	CASTRAGIEDTQYF	TGTGCCAGCACCCGAGCTGGGATCGAAGATACCCAGTACTTC
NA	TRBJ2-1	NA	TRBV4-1	CASSPALGGEQFF	TGCGCCAGCAGCCCAGCTTTAGGGGGTGAGCAGTTCTTC
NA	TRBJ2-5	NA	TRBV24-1	CATSRGRGMGETQYF	TGTGCCACCAGTAGGGGCCGGGGTATGGGAGAGACCCAGTACTTC
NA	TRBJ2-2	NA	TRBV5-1	CASSLSPPGNTGELFF	TGCGCCAGCAGCTTGAGTCCCCCAGGGAACACCGGGGAGCTGTTTTTT
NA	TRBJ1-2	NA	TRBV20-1	CSAPSLGYTF	TGCAGTGCCCCCTCCCTCGGCTACACCTTC
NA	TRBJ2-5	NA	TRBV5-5	CASSPPRGGSETQYF	TGTGCCAGCAGCCCTCCCAGGGGGGGTTCAGAGACCCAGTACTTC
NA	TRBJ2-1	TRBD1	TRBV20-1	CSAPQGAGEQFF	TGCAGTGCCCCGCAGGGGGCGGGTGAGCAGTTCTTC
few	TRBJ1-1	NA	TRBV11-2	CASSLYGMNTEAFF	TGTGCCAGCAGCTTATATGGGATGAACACTGAAGCTTTCTTT
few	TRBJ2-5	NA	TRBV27	CASSLAYQETQYF	TGTGCCAGCAGCTTAGCGTACCAAGAGACCCAGTACTTC
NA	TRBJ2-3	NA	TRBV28	CASREWSDTQYF	TGTGCCAGCCGCGAATGGTCGGATACGCAGTATTTT
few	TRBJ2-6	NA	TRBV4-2	CASSGEGWASSGANVLTF	TGTGCCAGCAGCGGAGAGGGGTGGGCAAGCTCTGGGGCCAACGTCCTGACTTTC
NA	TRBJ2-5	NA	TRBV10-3	CAISERRETQYF	TGTGCCATCAGTGAGCGTAGAGAGACCCAGTACTTC
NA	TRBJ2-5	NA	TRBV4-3	CASSPSRASIQETQYF	TGCGCCAGCAGCCCCTCTCGTGCGAGTATCCAAGAGACCCAGTACTTC
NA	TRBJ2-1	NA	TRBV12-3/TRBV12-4	CASSFAPASSYNEQFF	TGTGCCAGCAGTTTTGCCCCCGCCAGTTCCTACAATGAGCAGTTCTTC
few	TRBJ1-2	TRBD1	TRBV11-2	CASSRYRTGKYGYTF	TGTGCCAGCAGCCGATACAGGACAGGGAAGTATGGCTACACCTTC
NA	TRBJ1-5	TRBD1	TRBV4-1	CASSQDPLLGGAYQPQHF	TGCGCCAGCAGCCAAGATCCGTTATTAGGGGGCGCTTATCAGCCCCAGCATTTT
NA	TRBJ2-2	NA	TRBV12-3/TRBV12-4	CASSVQGPTGELFF	TGTGCCAGCAGTGTACAGGGTCCCACCGGGGAGCTGTTTTTT
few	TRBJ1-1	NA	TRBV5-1	CASSLADMNTEAFF	TGCGCCAGCAGCTTGGCGGACATGAACACTGAAGCTTTCTTT
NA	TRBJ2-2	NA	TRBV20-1	CSARDPVGAGELFF	TGCAGTGCTAGAGATCCCGTTGGCGCCGGGGAGCTGTTTTTT
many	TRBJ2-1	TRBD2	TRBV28	CASSSGAYNEQFF	TGTGCCAGTTCTAGCGGGGCCTACAATGAGCAGTTCTTC
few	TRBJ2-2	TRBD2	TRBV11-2	CASSLGSLAGGPDTGELFF	TGTGCCAGCAGCTTAGGGTCCCTAGCGGGGGGGCCGGACACCGGGGAGCTGTTTTTT
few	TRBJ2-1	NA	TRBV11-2	CASSSGRVNEQFF	TGTGCCAGCAGCTCCGGTAGGGTTAATGAGCAGTTCTTC
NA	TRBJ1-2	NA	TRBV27	CASSLNRVHDGYTF	TGTGCCAGCAGTCTAAACAGGGTTCATGATGGCTACACCTTC
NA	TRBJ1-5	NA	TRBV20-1	CSASLAGYGGSNQPQHF	TGCAGTGCTAGTCTGGCAGGGTACGGCGGTAGCAATCAGCCCCAGCATTTT